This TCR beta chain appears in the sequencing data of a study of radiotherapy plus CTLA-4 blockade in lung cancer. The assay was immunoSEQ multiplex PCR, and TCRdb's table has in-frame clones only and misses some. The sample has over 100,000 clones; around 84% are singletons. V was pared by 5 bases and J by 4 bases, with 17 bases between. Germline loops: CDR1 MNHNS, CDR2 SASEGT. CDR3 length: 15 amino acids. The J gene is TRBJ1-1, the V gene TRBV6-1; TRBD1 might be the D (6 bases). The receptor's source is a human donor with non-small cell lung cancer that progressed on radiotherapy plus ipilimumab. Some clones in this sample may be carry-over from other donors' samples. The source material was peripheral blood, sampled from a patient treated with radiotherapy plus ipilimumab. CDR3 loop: CASSSHNRVVTEAFF. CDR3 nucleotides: TGTGCCAGCAGTAGCCACAACAGGGTCGTCACTGAAGCTTTCTTT.